The 11 T cell receptor beta chains below all came from one sample that was sequenced in a study of blood T cell repertoires in COVID-19. TCRdb's copy holds only in-frame clones and misses some; the assay was immunoSEQ multiplex PCR. Of just over 300,000 clones detected, about 89% appear once; the ten largest clones hold around a tenth. The source material was PBMCs or T cells enriched from blood (not recorded which). These receptors came from a woman aged 40 to 50 who had recovered from COVID-19.

This chain connects TRBV9 to TRBJ2-2, with 10 bases lining up with TRBD2. This CDR3 contains 18 residues. Germline CDR1 is SGDLS and CDR2 is YYNGEE. Losses at the gene ends were 0 bases for V and 2 bases for J; bases not matched to a gene: 7. In nucleotides, the CDR3 is TGTGCCAGCAGCGTAGCTACTAGCGGGAAGTTCAACACCGGGGAGCTGTTTTTT. It yields the protein CASSVATSGKFNTGELFF.

In its sample, this clone was seen once. The chain is built from TRBV5-1 and TRBJ2-3; D not certain. V dropped 4 bases and J dropped 0 bases, with 12 bases sitting between them. The CDR3 runs to 15 residues. Germline V gene data show CDR1 as SGHRS and CDR2 as YFSETQ. This CDR3 is CASSVTSTSTDTQYF. The CDR3 coding sequence is TGCGCCAGCAGCGTGACTTCCACTAGCACAGATACGCAGTATTTT. The whole variable domain, remainder taken from reference TRBV5-1 and TRBJ2-3, is KAGVTQTPRYLIKTRGQQVTLSCSPISGHRSVSWYQQTPGQGLQFLFEYFSETQRNKGNFPGRFSGRQFSNSRSEMNVSTLELGDSALYLCASSVTSTSTDTQYFGPGTRLTVL.

The chain recombines TRBV2 with TRBJ2-3, with TRBD2 as a possible D gene (6 bases). CDR1 SNHLY and CDR2 FYNNEI come from the germline V gene. The CDR3 length is 13 residues. Trimming took 6 bases from V and 2 from J, leaving 9 bases between them. CDR3 sequence (DNA): TGTGCCAGCAGCGGGGAGGCCACAGATACGCAGTATTTT. This translates into CASSGEATDTQYF. Based on the CDR3 plus reference TRBV2 and TRBJ2-3, the full variable domain is EPEVTQTPSHQVTQMGQEVILRCVPISNHLYFYWYRQILGQKVEFLVSFYNNEISEKSEIFDDQFSVERPDGSNFTLKIRSTKLEDSAMYFCASSGEATDTQYFGPGTRLTVL.

J is TRBJ1-2 and V is TRBV3-1 (or the pseudogene TRBV3-2), with D unclear. V lost 1 base to trimming and J lost 5 bases, with 5 bases between them. In germline, CDR1 is LGHDT, CDR2 YNNKEL (reference sequence). The CDR3 loop spans 12 amino acids. CDR3 sequence (DNA): TGTGCCAGCAGCCAAGGAGATTATGGCTACACCTTC. It codes for CASSQGDYGYTF.

The V call is TRBV11-3, the J call TRBJ1-3; 8 nucleotides align to TRBD1. Germline loops: CDR1 SGHNT, CDR2 YENEEA. This CDR3 comprises 15 residues. V was pared by 3 bases and J by 3 bases, with 4 bases of the junction left unmatched. The CDR3 is CASSFLTGGGNTIYF. CDR3 coding DNA: TGTGCCAGCAGCTTTCTCACAGGGGGTGGAAACACCATATATTTT.

The V call is TRBV19, the J call TRBJ1-2; tentatively, D is TRBD1 (5 bases). V lost 5 bases, J lost 2 bases, and 18 bases lay in between. Germline V lookup: CDR1 LNHDA, CDR2 SQIVND (reference sequence). The CDR3 length is 16 residues. The CDR3 reads CASSLAGGYTNYGYTF. The DNA for the CDR3 is TGTGCCAGTAGTCTGGCTGGGGGGTATACAAACTATGGCTACACCTTC.

This chain uses TRBV7-3 with TRBJ2-5; 11 bases line up with TRBD2. The junction had 4 bases not matched to a gene; V was cut back by 5 bases and J by 5 bases. Germline V CDR1 and CDR2: SGHTA, FQGTGA. The CDR3 is 14 amino acids. Here the CDR3 DNA reads TGTGCCAGCAGCCTAGCGGGAGGATGGGAGACCCAGTACTTC. This codes for CASSLAGGWETQYF.

The chain employs TRBV7-9 and TRBJ1-1; D is ambiguous. V lost 5 bases to trimming and J lost 2 bases, with 6 bases between them. The CDR3 is made up of 12 amino acids. The germline V gene has CDR1 SEHNR and CDR2 FQNEAQ (reference sequence). CDR3 in DNA: TGTGCCAGCAGCGCGATTAACACTGAAGCTTTCTTT. Translating gives CASSAINTEAFF. The full variable domain, its missing parts supplied by reference TRBV7-9 and TRBJ1-1, is DTGVSQNPRHKITKRGQNVTFRCDPISEHNRLYWYRQTLGQGPEFLTYFQNEAQLEKSRLLSDRFSAERPKGSFSTLEIQRTEQGDSAMYLCASSAINTEAFFGQGTRLTVV.

Here the CDR3 DNA reads TGTGCCATCAGTGTCGCGGACACTGCAGATACGCAGTATTTT. Its protein product is CAISVADTADTQYF. The V and J genes are TRBV10-3 and TRBJ2-3; D possibly corresponds to TRBD1 (5 bases). This CDR3 has 14 amino acids. Germline loops: CDR1 ENHRY, CDR2 SYGVKD. Trimming removed 4 bases from V and 4 bases from J, with 12 bases in between.

J is TRBJ2-7 and V is TRBV5-5; 7 nucleotides line up with TRBD1. CDR3 length equals 16 residues. The J segment lost 3 bases and the V segment lost 4 bases, leaving 13 bases of the junction unmatched. The germline gives CDR1 SGHKS, CDR2 YYEKEE (reference sequence). CDR3 amino acids: CASSPISGTDIYEQYF. CDR3 sequence (DNA): TGTGCCAGCAGCCCAATTTCCGGGACAGACATCTACGAGCAGTACTTC.

The chain employs TRBV4-3 and TRBJ2-3; 10 positions match TRBD2. The CDR3 length is 16 residues. Unmatched junction bases numbered 6, after V lost 4 bases and J lost 2 bases. CDR1 and CDR2 (germline): LGHNA, YSLEER. Here the CDR3 reads CASSRLAGVATDTQYF. CDR3 coding DNA: TGCGCCAGCAGCCGTCTAGCGGGAGTGGCCACAGATACGCAGTATTTT.